Following are 15 T cell receptor beta chains from one sample sequenced in a study of shared clonotypes between healthy human individuals. TCRdb keeps only in-frame clones here, not all; method: immunoSEQ multiplex PCR. The data contain 1.4 million or so clones, approximately 98.5% of them singletons. Sequences were obtained from naive CD4+ T cells sorted from blood. Noted subset: CD45RA+ positively selected. These receptors were obtained from a man between 25 and 39 years old in good health.

This clone was picked up one time. The rearrangement links TRBV10-3 to TRBJ2-1; 9 nucleotides line up with TRBD2. With V trimmed by 5 bases and J by 7 bases, 9 bases remained unmatched. Germline values: CDR1 ENHRY, CDR2 SYGVKD. This CDR3 contains 15 residues. In DNA, the CDR3 is TGTGCCATCAGTATATCGGCTAGCGGGAATAATGAGCAGTTCTTC. This codes for CAISISASGNNEQFF.

The rearrangement joins TRBV6-6 to TRBJ2-6; D possibly corresponds to TRBD1 (6 bases). The CDR3 length is 15 residues. The V gene lost 4 bases and the J gene lost 0 bases, with 7 bases spanning the gap. Germline V gene lookup returns CDR1 MNHNY and CDR2 SVGAGI (reference sequence). This chain's CDR3 is CASSFRGSGANVLTF. The CDR3 DNA reads as TGTGCCAGCAGTTTCAGGGGCTCTGGGGCCAACGTCCTGACTTTC.

This chain connects TRBV5-8 to TRBJ2-7, with TRBD1 matching over 11 bases. Germline lookup yields CDR1 SGHTS and CDR2 YDEGEE. This CDR3 comprises 16 residues. V lost 5 bases, J lost 3 bases, and 10 bases stayed unmatched. CDR3 amino acids: CASSRSGTGGYYEQYF. CDR3 in DNA: TGTGCCAGCAGTCGTTCCGGGACAGGGGGTTACTACGAGCAGTACTTC.

The V gene is TRBV18, the J gene TRBJ1-1, with D unresolved. Trimming pared 8 bases from V and 1 base from J, leaving 14 bases between. The CDR3 is made up of 14 amino acids. Germline V gene lookup returns CDR1 KGHSH and CDR2 LQKENI. CDR3 DNA: TGTGCCAGCCAACTGCAGGACCGGAACACTGAAGCTTTCTTT. Protein: CASQLQDRNTEAFF. Full variable domain (remainder filled in from reference TRBV18 and TRBJ1-1): NAGVMQNPRHLVRRRGQEARLRCSPMKGHSHVYWYRQLPEEGLKFMVYLQKENIIDESGMPKERFSAEFPKEGPSILRIQQVVRGDSAAYFCASQLQDRNTEAFFGQGTRLTVV.

The CDR3 spells CASSPQQRLAGESEKYF. In DNA form, the CDR3 reads TGTGCCAGCTCACCACAGCAAAGGCTAGCGGGAGAATCGGAAAAGTACTTC. J is TRBJ2-7 and V is TRBV18; 10 bases match TRBD2. The CDR3 consists of 17 residues. The germline CDR1 and CDR2 sequences are KGHSH and LQKENI. Trimming at V came to 1 base and at J to 11 bases, leaving 17 bases not matched to a gene.

The chain uses TRBV2 and TRBJ2-2, with a tentative D call TRBD2 (6 bases). CDR1 is SNHLY, CDR2 FYNNEI, per germline. The CDR3 has 13 amino acids. V lost 8 bases, J lost 3 bases, and 10 bases lay in between. The CDR3 region is CASQPGDTGELFF. DNA for the CDR3: TGTGCCAGCCAACCGGGGGACACCGGGGAGCTGTTTTTT. Filled out from reference TRBV2 and TRBJ2-2, the complete variable domain reads EPEVTQTPSHQVTQMGQEVILRCVPISNHLYFYWYRQILGQKVEFLVSFYNNEISEKSEIFDDQFSVERPDGSNFTLKIRSTKLEDSAMYFCASQPGDTGELFFGEGSRLTVL.

J is TRBJ2-7 and V is TRBV28, with a tentative D call TRBD2 (5 bases). The V end lost 10 bases, the J end lost 5 bases, and 18 bases lay between the germline ends. The CDR3 length is 13 residues. The germline gives CDR1 MDHEN, CDR2 SYDVKM. The DNA for the CDR3 is TGTGCCACCATGAGGGATGGGCGGCACGAGCAGTACTTC. As protein: CATMRDGRHEQYF.

This clone has only one observation. This sequence joins TRBV5-1 and TRBJ2-1, with TRBD2 matching 10 bases. This CDR3 has 16 amino acids. The V segment lost 2 bases and the J segment 1 base; nucleotides outside the gene matches: 3. Germline CDR1 SGHRS, CDR2 YFSETQ. The CDR3 DNA is TGCGCCAGCAGCTTACCAGCGGGAGGGTCCTACAATGAGCAGTTCTTC. Translated, it gives CASSLPAGGSYNEQFF.

This clone showed up just once. This specimen includes other DNA sequences encoding the same CDR3. The V and J genes are TRBV28 and TRBJ2-7; D call uncertain. V was shortened by 8 bases and J by 3 bases, with 11 bases between the two germline ends. Germline CDR1 is MDHEN and CDR2 is SYDVKM. This CDR3 contains 12 residues. CDR3 DNA sequence: TGTGCCAGCTCTCTGAGCAACTACGAGCAGTACTTC. It specifies CASSLSNYEQYF.

The V call is TRBV5-1, the J call TRBJ2-3; 13 nucleotides match TRBD2. In germline, CDR1 is SGHRS, CDR2 YFSETQ. The CDR3 extends over 14 amino acids. V gave up 5 bases and J gave up 5 bases; unmatched junction bases: 2. The CDR3 spells CASSRTSGRDTQYF. CDR3 nucleotides: TGCGCCAGCAGTCGGACTAGCGGGAGAGATACGCAGTATTTT.

V gene TRBV13 combines with J gene TRBJ2-3, with 9 bases fitting TRBD1. The CDR3 totals 15 residues. The ends lost 4 bases at V and 1 base at J; junction bases unmatched: 3. Germline V gives CDR1 PRHDT, CDR2 FYEKMQ (reference sequence). The CDR3 spells CASSSWDRGTDTQYF. Here the CDR3 DNA reads TGTGCCAGCAGCTCCTGGGACAGGGGCACAGATACGCAGTATTTT.

V gene TRBV7-2 combines with J gene TRBJ2-7; 7 bases map to TRBD2. The length of the CDR3 is 13 residues. Germline CDR1 SGHTA, CDR2 FQGNSA. V was clipped by 5 bases and J by 4 bases; unmatched bases: 5. Here the CDR3 DNA reads TGTGCCAGCAGCCCCTGGCGGGAGTACGAGCAGTACTTC. It yields the protein CASSPWREYEQYF. The full variable domain, its missing parts supplied by reference TRBV7-2 and TRBJ2-7, is GAGVSQSPSNKVTEKGKDVELRCDPISGHTALYWYRQSLGQGLEFLIYFQGNSAPDKSGLPSDRFSAERTGGSVSTLTIQRTQQEDSAVYLCASSPWREYEQYFGPGTRLTVT.

This clone has a single count. The chain is built from TRBV5-1 and TRBJ2-1; 7 positions match TRBD2. V was clipped by 4 bases and J by 5 bases; unmatched bases: 12. This CDR3 has 16 residues. Germline lookup yields CDR1 SGHRS and CDR2 YFSETQ. The CDR3, as DNA: TGCGCCAGCAGCCCGTACAGCGGGGCCGCTAACAATGAGCAGTTCTTC. Translation gives CASSPYSGAANNEQFF.

This chain links TRBV18 with TRBJ1-1; TRBD1 matches at 7 bases. V was clipped by 4 bases and J by 3 bases; unmatched bases: 2. CDR3 length: 13 residues. Germline lookup yields CDR1 KGHSH and CDR2 LQKENI. CDR3 sequence reads: CASSLTGDTEAFF. The CDR3 DNA is TGTGCCAGCTCACTTACAGGGGACACTGAAGCTTTCTTT. The complete variable domain, with remaining parts taken from reference TRBV18 and TRBJ1-1, reads NAGVMQNPRHLVRRRGQEARLRCSPMKGHSHVYWYRQLPEEGLKFMVYLQKENIIDESGMPKERFSAEFPKEGPSILRIQQVVRGDSAAYFCASSLTGDTEAFFGQGTRLTVV.

The chain employs TRBV5-1 and TRBJ2-7, with a possible D match to TRBD2 (6 bases). Germline lookup yields CDR1 SGHRS and CDR2 YFSETQ. V shed 4 bases and J shed 2 bases, with 22 bases lying between them. This CDR3 has 17 residues. The CDR3 DNA follows: TGCGCCAGCAGCATATCGGGGACTCCAGCGGCGACCTACGAGCAGTACTTC. Encoded protein: CASSISGTPAATYEQYF.